This TCR beta chain was found in a study of control samples from healthy donors and cancer patients. Sequenced by immunoSEQ multiplex PCR; TCRdb stores in-frame clones only, minus some. There are approximately 79,000 clones in the sample; about nine tenths occur only once, and over 5.5% lies in the top ten. V dropped 6 bases and J dropped 4; count of bases not matched to a gene: 7. The CDR3 is 14 residues long. Germline-derived CDR1 and CDR2 are SNHLY and FYNNEI. Source material: blood. The clonotype was recovered from a man in his fifties in good health. The chain carries TRBV2 and TRBJ2-5; 8 bases fit TRBD2. The CDR3 protein is CASSVGLVVETQYF. The CDR3 DNA reads as TGTGCCAGCAGCGTGGGACTAGTAGTAGAGACCCAGTACTTC.